The 25 T cell receptor beta chains reported below all come from one sample, sequenced in a study of OX40 agonist ivuxolimab in advanced cancers. The protocol was immunoSEQ multiplex PCR, while the TCRdb copy is restricted to in-frame clones and leaves out a portion. The sample shows approximately 11,000 clones, approximately 69% of them seen only once. The sequenced sample was CD4+ or CD8+ T cells sorted from blood, obtained in a trial of the OX40 agonist ivuxolimab. Receptors originate from an adult with an advanced solid tumor such as melanoma, head and neck, liver or kidney cancer.

In the case of this clone: One end of the junction fails to match germline, which may point to a read error. The chain employs TRBV7-9 and TRBJ2-7; D uncertain. Looked up from germline, CDR1 is SEHNR and CDR2 is FQNEAQ (reference sequence). The CDR3 loop spans 12 amino acids. The chain's CDR3 is CASSSQSSEQYF. CDR3 DNA sequence: TGTGCCAGCAGCTCCCAATCCTCCGAGCAGTACTTC.

The chain carries TRBV13 and TRBJ2-7, with D tentatively TRBD1 (5 bases). CDR3 length: 15 residues. CDR1 PRHDT and CDR2 FYEKMQ come from the germline V gene (reference sequence). Trimming took 0 bases from V and 0 from J, leaving 9 bases between them. The CDR3 spells CASSLGGAPSYEQYF. CDR3 bases: TGTGCCAGCAGCTTAGGAGGGGCCCCCTCCTACGAGCAGTACTTC.

The rearrangement links TRBV6-4 to TRBJ2-7, with 10 bases identical to TRBD2. Germline trimming cut 7 bases from V and 2 bases from J; bases unmatched to any gene: 5. The CDR3 sequence is 14 residues long. The germline V gene encodes CDR1 MRHNA and CDR2 SNTAGT. The CDR3 DNA follows: TGTGCCAGCAAAACTAGCGGGATAACCTACGAGCAGTACTTC. This gives the protein CASKTSGITYEQYF.

The V and J genes are TRBV19 and TRBJ2-1, with D perhaps TRBD1 or TRBD2 (5 bases each). The V end lost 3 bases, the J end lost 4 bases, and 13 bases lay between the germline ends. CDR1 and CDR2 from the germline V gene are LNHDA and SQIVND (reference sequence). The CDR3 length is 15 residues. The CDR3 spells CASSIGDQAYNEQFF. DNA of the CDR3: TGTGCCAGTAGTATCGGGGACCAGGCGTACAATGAGCAGTTCTTC.

The table lists this clone with a few counts. The V and J genes are TRBV6-6 and TRBJ2-7; D is possibly TRBD1 (6 bases). The V gene's germline CDR1 is MNHNY and CDR2 SVGAGI (reference sequence). The CDR3 runs to 15 residues. Trimming removed 2 bases at V and 3 bases at J, with 14 bases between. CDR3 sequence (DNA): TGTGCCAGCAGTTACGAACAGGGAGTGGTCTACGAGCAGTACTTC. This codes for CASSYEQGVVYEQYF.

This clone is categorized as medium-sized. Written as DNA, the CDR3 is TGTGCCAGCAGTGAGGGGGACAGCAATCAGCCCCAGCATTTT. Protein: CASSEGDSNQPQHF. The rearrangement uses TRBV2 and TRBJ1-5, with D possibly matching TRBD1 (5 bases). Germline CDR1 reads SNHLY; CDR2 reads FYNNEI. The V end was cut by 3 bases, the J end by 1 base, with 7 bases between. The CDR3 covers 14 residues.

This rearrangement joins TRBV19 to TRBJ2-3, with no clear D. V shed 4 bases and J shed 2 bases, with 4 bases lying between them. CDR1 LNHDA and CDR2 SQIVND come from the germline V gene (reference sequence). The CDR3 covers 12 residues. The CDR3 DNA is TGTGCCAGTAGTAGGGACACAGATACGCAGTATTTT. Amino acids: CASSRDTDTQYF.

V is TRBV14 and J is TRBJ2-5, with D possibly TRBD2 on 6 matching bases. Trimming took 4 bases from V and 0 from J, leaving 9 bases between them. This CDR3 contains 14 residues. Germline V gives CDR1 SGHDN, CDR2 FVKESK. CDR3 region: CASSPREYQETQYF. The CDR3 nucleotides read TGTGCCAGCAGCCCACGGGAGTACCAAGAGACCCAGTACTTC. The complete variable domain, with remaining parts taken from reference TRBV14 and TRBJ2-5, reads EAGVTQFPSHSVIEKGQTVTLRCDPISGHDNLYWYRRVMGKEIKFLLHFVKESKQDESGMPNNRFLAERTGGTYSTLKVQPAELEDSGVYFCASSPREYQETQYFGPGTRLLVL.

DNA of the CDR3: TGTGCCAGCAATAAGGGGACGGTTACAAATGAAAAACTGTTTTTT. Translated: CASNKGTVTNEKLFF. The V and J genes are TRBV2 and TRBJ1-4, with D maybe TRBD1 (5 bases). The CDR3 length is 15 residues. Trimming shortened V by 7 bases and J by 5 bases, and 17 bases separated the two germline ends. Germline V gene data show CDR1 as SNHLY and CDR2 as FYNNEI.

The V call is TRBV6-1, the J call TRBJ2-1, with no clear D. Trimming took 1 base from V and 3 from J, leaving 7 bases between them. The CDR3 is 14 amino acids. The germline gives CDR1 MNHNS, CDR2 SASEGT. The CDR3 region is CASSEVDGYNEQFF. As DNA, the CDR3 is TGTGCCAGCAGTGAAGTTGACGGCTACAATGAGCAGTTCTTC.

J is TRBJ1-2 and V is TRBV5-6; D might be TRBD1 (6 bases). V was cut by 4 bases and J by 3 bases, with 16 bases left in between. This CDR3 region has 15 residues. The germline gives CDR1 SGHDT, CDR2 YYEEEE. The chain's CDR3 is CASSLGGAGDYGYTF. The DNA of the CDR3 is TGTGCCAGCAGCCTCGGGGGGGCCGGTGACTATGGCTACACCTTC. Full variable domain (rest looked up from reference TRBV5-6 and TRBJ1-2): DAGVTQSPTHLIKTRGQQVTLRCSPKSGHDTVSWYQQALGQGPQFIFQYYEEEERQRGNFPDRFSGHQFPNYSSELNVNALLLGDSALYLCASSLGGAGDYGYTFGSGTRLTVV.

This clone was found many times. The chain recombines TRBV7-2 with TRBJ2-7, with TRBD1 as a possible D gene (6 bases). Germline CDR1 reads SGHTA; CDR2 reads FQGNSA. V lost 7 bases, J lost 3 bases, and 13 bases lay in between. CDR3 length equals 13 residues. CDR3 protein: CASTPAGDYEQYF. DNA for the CDR3: TGTGCCAGCACCCCAGCAGGGGACTACGAGCAGTACTTC.

The J gene is TRBJ2-7, the V gene TRBV19; tentative D call: TRBD2 (6 bases). The CDR3 has 14 amino acids. With 1 base removed from V and 4 bases from J, the gap between germline ends came to 11 bases. The V gene's germline CDR1 is LNHDA and CDR2 SQIVND (reference sequence). As DNA, the CDR3 is TGTGCCAGTAGTATAGGTGGGAGGAGATACGAGCAGTACTTC. The encoded protein is CASSIGGRRYEQYF.

The rearrangement joins TRBV29-1 to TRBJ2-2; 12 nucleotides line up with TRBD2. Germline V gene data show CDR1 as SQVTM and CDR2 as ANQGSEA. Germline trimming cut 3 bases from V and 1 base from J; bases unmatched to any gene: 3. The CDR3 spans 16 residues. For the CDR3, the DNA is TGCAGCGTTGACGGACTAGCGGGACAGAACACCGGGGAGCTGTTTTTT. Translating gives CSVDGLAGQNTGELFF.

The rearrangement uses TRBV7-6 and TRBJ2-1; tentative D call: TRBD2 (6 bases). The V gene's germline CDR1 is SGHVS and CDR2 FNYEAQ. This CDR3 spans 15 amino acids. Trimming left V 7 bases short and J 0 bases short, with 13 bases between. CDR3 loop: CASTTTGSSYNEQFF. The CDR3 region has the DNA TGTGCCAGCACCACAACCGGGAGCTCCTACAATGAGCAGTTCTTC.

This clone occurred a few times. This chain connects TRBV5-4 to TRBJ1-1, with no clear D. The V gene lost 1 base and the J gene lost 1 base, with 5 bases spanning the gap. This CDR3 has 13 residues. CDR1 and CDR2 from the germline V gene are SGHNT and YYREEE (reference sequence). The CDR3, as DNA: TGTGCCAGCAGCTTGCTGACGAACACTGAAGCTTTCTTT. Residues: CASSLLTNTEAFF.

This chain joins TRBV29-1 and TRBJ1-2, with D possibly being TRBD1 (6 bases). The CDR3 extends over 12 amino acids. The germline V gene has CDR1 SQVTM and CDR2 ANQGSEA. V shed 6 bases and J shed 4 bases, with 12 bases lying between them. CDR3 in amino acids: CSVQGSPYGYTF. DNA of the CDR3: TGCAGCGTCCAGGGGAGCCCCTATGGCTACACCTTC. Using reference TRBV29-1 and TRBJ1-2 for the parts outside the CDR3, the full variable domain is SAVISQKPSRDICQRGTSLTIQCQVDSQVTMMFWYRQQPGQSLTLIATANQGSEATYESGFVIDKFPISRPNLTFSTLTVSNMSPEDSSIYLCSVQGSPYGYTFGSGTRLTVV.

The gene calls are TRBV4-3 and TRBJ1-5, with D uncertain. The CDR3 totals 15 residues. Germline V gene data show CDR1 as LGHNA and CDR2 as YSLEER. Trimming took off 1 base at V and 0 bases at J, with 7 bases between the two ends. The chain's CDR3 is CASSQVIGSNQPQHF. The CDR3 DNA is TGCGCCAGCAGCCAAGTGATAGGTAGCAATCAGCCCCAGCATTTT.

This chain uses TRBV7-9 with TRBJ2-1; D perhaps matches TRBD2 (5 bases). With 2 bases removed from V and 8 bases from J, the gap between germline ends came to 13 bases. CDR1 is SEHNR and CDR2 is FQNEAQ in the germline V gene (reference sequence). The CDR3 has 14 residues. CDR3 coding DNA: TGTGCCAGCAGCTTAAATCGCGGGTCCGATGAGCAGTTCTTC. Translating it yields CASSLNRGSDEQFF.

By sample share, this clone is medium-sized. The genes are TRBV6-6 and TRBJ2-1; D remains ambiguous. There are 12 residues in the CDR3. V dropped 5 bases and J dropped 7 bases, with 9 bases sitting between them. Germline values: CDR1 MNHNY, CDR2 SVGAGI (reference sequence). The CDR3 coding sequence is TGTGCCAGCAGTCCCACCGAGAATGAGCAGTTCTTC. Protein product: CASSPTENEQFF.

The sample holds one count of this clone. The gene calls are TRBV9 and TRBJ2-3; 7 positions match TRBD1. CDR3 length: 14 residues. The germline V gene encodes CDR1 SGDLS and CDR2 YYNGEE. Unmatched junction bases numbered 2, after V lost 4 bases and J lost 0 bases. The CDR3 bases are TGTGCCAGCAGCCGACAGGGAAGCACAGATACGCAGTATTTT. Translated, it gives CASSRQGSTDTQYF.

The J gene is TRBJ2-1, the V gene TRBV28; 11 nucleotides align to TRBD1. J was trimmed by 6 bases and V by 11 bases; bases with no gene match: 3. The CDR3 runs 12 residues. Germline V gene data show CDR1 as MDHEN and CDR2 as SYDVKM. As DNA, the CDR3 is TGTGCCGGACAGGGGGCAGGCAATGAGCAGTTCTTC. This translates into CAGQGAGNEQFF.

DNA for the CDR3: TGTGCCAGCAGTTACGGGGTCAATGAGCAGTTCTTC. This gives the protein CASSYGVNEQFF. V and J are TRBV6-5 and TRBJ2-1; D is ambiguous. The CDR3 loop spans 12 amino acids. From germline, CDR1 is MNHEY and CDR2 SVGAGI. Trimming cost V 2 bases and J 6 bases, with 5 bases left between them.

V is TRBV2 and J is TRBJ1-5; D is ambiguous. The CDR3 extends over 15 amino acids. Germline V lookup: CDR1 SNHLY, CDR2 FYNNEI. The V and J ends lost 4 bases and 5 bases respectively, with 15 bases between them. The CDR3 DNA reads TGTGCCAGCAGTGCGGGTGCGGGAGGAGATCAGCCCCAGCATTTT. This encodes CASSAGAGGDQPQHF. Filled out from reference TRBV2 and TRBJ1-5, the complete variable domain reads EPEVTQTPSHQVTQMGQEVILRCVPISNHLYFYWYRQILGQKVEFLVSFYNNEISEKSEIFDDQFSVERPDGSNFTLKIRSTKLEDSAMYFCASSAGAGGDQPQHFGDGTRLSIL.

J is TRBJ2-7 and V is TRBV6-5; 8 bases agree with TRBD1. The CDR3 loop spans 13 amino acids. J gave up 7 bases and V 5 bases, and 7 bases lay outside the gene matches. Germline V gives CDR1 MNHEY, CDR2 SVGAGI. The CDR3: CASSEDRAGEQYF. CDR3 nucleotides: TGTGCCAGCAGTGAGGACAGGGCGGGGGAGCAGTACTTC.